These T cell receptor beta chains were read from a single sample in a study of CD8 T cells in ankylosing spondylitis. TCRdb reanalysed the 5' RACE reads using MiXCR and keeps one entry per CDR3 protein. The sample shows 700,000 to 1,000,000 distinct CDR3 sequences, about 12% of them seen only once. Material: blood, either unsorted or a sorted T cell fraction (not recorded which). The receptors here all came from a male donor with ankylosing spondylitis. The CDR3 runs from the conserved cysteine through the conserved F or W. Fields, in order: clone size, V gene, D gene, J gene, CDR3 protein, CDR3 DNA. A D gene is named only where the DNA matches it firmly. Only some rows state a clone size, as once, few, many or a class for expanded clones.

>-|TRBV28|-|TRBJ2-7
CATRRETYEQYF
TGTGCCACCAGAAGGGAGACGTACGAGCAGTACTTC
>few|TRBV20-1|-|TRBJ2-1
CSYRGMGYNEQFF
TGCAGTTATCGCGGGATGGGCTACAATGAGCAGTTCTTC
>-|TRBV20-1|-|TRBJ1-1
CSALRGDGNTEAFF
TGCAGTGCCCTGCGGGGGGATGGGAACACTGAAGCTTTCTTT
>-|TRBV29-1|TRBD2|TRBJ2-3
CSGLSGRGTDTQYF
TGCAGCGGACTTAGCGGGAGGGGCACAGATACGCAGTATTTT
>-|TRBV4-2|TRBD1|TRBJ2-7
CASSREPGQGQYEQYF
TGTGCCAGCAGCCGCGAACCGGGACAGGGGCAATACGAGCAGTACTTC
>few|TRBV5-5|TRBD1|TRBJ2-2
CASSERQGSTGELFF
TGTGCCAGCAGCGAACGACAGGGGTCGACCGGGGAGCTGTTTTTT
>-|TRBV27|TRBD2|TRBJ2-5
CASRKLAGAGETQYF
TGTGCCAGCAGGAAACTAGCGGGCGCAGGCGAGACCCAGTACTTC
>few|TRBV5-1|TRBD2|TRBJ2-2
CASSDVAGRGTGELFF
TGCGCCAGCAGCGACGTAGCGGGGAGAGGGACCGGGGAGCTGTTTTTT
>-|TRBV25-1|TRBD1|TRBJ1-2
CARTDRLGDGYTF
TGTGCCAGAACGGACAGGCTGGGGGATGGCTACACCTTC
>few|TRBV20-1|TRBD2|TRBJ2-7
CSAPPGGGAGEQYF
TGCAGTGCTCCCCCGGGAGGAGGGGCAGGGGAGCAGTACTTC
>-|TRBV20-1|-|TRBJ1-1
CSAVPGHLGTEAFF
TGCAGTGCTGTTCCGGGACACCTTGGGACTGAAGCTTTCTTT
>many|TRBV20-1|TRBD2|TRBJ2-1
CSAKGTSIWEQFF
TGCAGTGCTAAGGGGACTAGCATTTGGGAGCAGTTCTTC
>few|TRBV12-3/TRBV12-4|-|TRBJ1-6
CASSPELNSPLHF
TGTGCCAGCAGTCCTGAACTAAATTCACCCCTCCACTTT
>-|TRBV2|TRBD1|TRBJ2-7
CASRTTGDEQYF
TGTGCCAGCAGAACAACAGGGGACGAGCAGTACTTC
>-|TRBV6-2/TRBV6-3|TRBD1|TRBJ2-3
CASTPRGRGKGHTNPTDTQYF
TGTGCCAGCACCCCCAGGGGGAGAGGGAAGGGGCATACCAACCCCACAGATACGCAGTATTTT
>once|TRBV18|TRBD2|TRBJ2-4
CASSPRTSGRSHIQYF
TGTGCCAGCTCCCCCAGGACAAGCGGGAGGAGCCACATTCAGTACTTC
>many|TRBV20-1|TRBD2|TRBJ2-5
CSARVAGQETQYF
TGCAGTGCTAGAGTAGCGGGGCAAGAGACCCAGTACTTC
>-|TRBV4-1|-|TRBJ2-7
CASSQEGALSYEQYF
TGCGCCAGCAGCCAAGAGGGTGCACTCTCCTACGAGCAGTACTTC
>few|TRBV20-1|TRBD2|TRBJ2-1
CSARTSGSLYNEQFF
TGCAGTGCACGGACTAGCGGGAGTCTCTACAATGAGCAGTTCTTC
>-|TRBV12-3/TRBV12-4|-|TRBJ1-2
CASSLEGSRSYTF
TGTGCCAGCAGTTTAGAGGGGTCTAGAAGCTACACCTTC
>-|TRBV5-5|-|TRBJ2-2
CASSQFNVANTGELFF
TGTGCCAGCAGCCAGTTTAATGTCGCGAACACCGGGGAGCTGTTTTTT
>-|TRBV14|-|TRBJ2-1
CASSQLYRGQDTYNEQFF
TGTGCCAGCAGCCAATTATACCGGGGACAAGACACCTACAATGAGCAGTTCTTC
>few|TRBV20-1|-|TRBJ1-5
CSARYDSNQPQHF
TGCAGTGCTCGGTACGATAGCAATCAGCCCCAGCATTTT
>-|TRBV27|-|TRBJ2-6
CASSLIPFSGANVLTF
TGTGCCAGCAGTTTAATCCCGTTCTCTGGGGCCAACGTCCTGACTTTC
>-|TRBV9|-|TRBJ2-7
CASSVGGYPEAEQYF
TGTGCCAGCAGCGTAGGCGGATACCCTGAGGCCGAGCAGTACTTC
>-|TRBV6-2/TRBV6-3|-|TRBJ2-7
CASSSTMYEQYF
TGTGCCAGCAGTTCCACTATGTACGAGCAGTACTTC
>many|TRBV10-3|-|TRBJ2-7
CAISEVVSAYEQYF
TGTGCCATCAGTGAGGTAGTTTCGGCCTACGAGCAGTACTTC